The 13 T cell receptor beta chains listed next were all sequenced from one sample in a study of T cells expressing NK-cell markers. For each CDR3 protein, TCRdb gives one entry from its re-call of the 5' RACE reads, without DNA. In total, the table holds 300,000 to 500,000 distinct CDR3 sequences. The specimen was blood T cells: a sorted CD56 or NKG2C T cell subset, CD4+ or CD8+ T cells, or bulk PBMC T cells (not recorded which). The source of these receptors is a woman in her forties or fifties in good health.

This chain uses TRBV20-1 with TRBJ2-1; TCRdb gives TRBD2 as the D gene, but with no DNA this cannot be confirmed. In germline, CDR1 is DFQATT, CDR2 SNEGSKA (reference sequence). The CDR3 is 16 residues long. The CDR3 is CSARAERSYPYNEQFF.

The chain combines TRBV4-2 with TRBJ1-1; without DNA, the TCRdb call of TRBD1 cannot be checked. This CDR3 has 15 residues. Germline assignment: CDR1 LGHNA and CDR2 YNFKEQ. Here the CDR3 reads CASSQTGTSNTEAFF.

This chain links TRBV12-3 or TRBV12-4 with TRBJ2-1. The CDR3 contains 14 residues. CDR3 residues: CASSLYSHDNEQFF.

The chain's CDR3 is CSAVRGLGETQYF. The chain combines TRBV20-1 with TRBJ2-5; as DNA is missing, the TRBD1 call by TCRdb cannot be tested. The CDR3 totals 13 residues. Germline values: CDR1 DFQATT, CDR2 SNEGSKA (reference sequence).

This chain links TRBV12-3 or TRBV12-4 with TRBJ2-1; absent DNA, TCRdb's TRBD2 call cannot be checked. This CDR3 is 14 amino acids long. The CDR3 region is CASTGLAVYNEQFF.

The V and J genes are TRBV28 and TRBJ2-7; TCRdb's assignment of TRBD1 cannot be checked, as there is no DNA. Germline V gives CDR1 MDHEN, CDR2 SYDVKM. The length of the CDR3 is 12 residues. CDR3 region: CASRSGQLGGYF.

The V and J genes are TRBV12-3 or TRBV12-4 and TRBJ1-1; TCRdb names TRBD1, which stays unverified in the absence of DNA. CDR3 size: 15 residues. The CDR3 region is CASRTSTPSWTEAFF.

The genes are TRBV5-1 and TRBJ2-3; without DNA, the TCRdb call of TRBD2 cannot be checked. Germline CDR1 and CDR2: SGHRS and YFSETQ. The CDR3 extends over 15 amino acids. The CDR3 region is CASSDLLGGTDTQYF.

The rearrangement links TRBV4-2 to TRBJ2-2. Germline V gene lookup returns CDR1 LGHNA and CDR2 YNFKEQ. This CDR3 region has 15 residues. The CDR3 is CASSQDLIDTGELFF.

This chain joins TRBV7-8 and TRBJ1-4; TCRdb selects TRBD1, and the lack of DNA leaves this call unchecked. Germline assignment: CDR1 SGHVS and CDR2 FQNEAQ. The CDR3 loop spans 17 amino acids. The chain's CDR3 is CASSLDGQGWGSKKLFF.

CDR3 sequence reads: CASSFGRGNSPLHF. The chain combines TRBV12-3 or TRBV12-4 with TRBJ1-6; the D call of TRBD1 rests on TCRdb alone, since no DNA is present to check it. CDR3 length: 14 residues.

V usage is TRBV5-1 and J usage is TRBJ2-1; TCRdb proposes TRBD2, but this gene call is untestable without DNA. CDR1 is SGHRS, CDR2 YFSETQ, per germline. CDR3 length equals 16 residues. CDR3 residues: CASTPGPPSGWNEQFF.

This chain links TRBV2 with TRBJ2-7; TCRdb calls TRBD1, which cannot be checked without DNA. The CDR3 is 15 amino acids. In germline, CDR1 is SNHLY, CDR2 FYNNEI. CDR3 residues: CASRSRSQGAARQYF.